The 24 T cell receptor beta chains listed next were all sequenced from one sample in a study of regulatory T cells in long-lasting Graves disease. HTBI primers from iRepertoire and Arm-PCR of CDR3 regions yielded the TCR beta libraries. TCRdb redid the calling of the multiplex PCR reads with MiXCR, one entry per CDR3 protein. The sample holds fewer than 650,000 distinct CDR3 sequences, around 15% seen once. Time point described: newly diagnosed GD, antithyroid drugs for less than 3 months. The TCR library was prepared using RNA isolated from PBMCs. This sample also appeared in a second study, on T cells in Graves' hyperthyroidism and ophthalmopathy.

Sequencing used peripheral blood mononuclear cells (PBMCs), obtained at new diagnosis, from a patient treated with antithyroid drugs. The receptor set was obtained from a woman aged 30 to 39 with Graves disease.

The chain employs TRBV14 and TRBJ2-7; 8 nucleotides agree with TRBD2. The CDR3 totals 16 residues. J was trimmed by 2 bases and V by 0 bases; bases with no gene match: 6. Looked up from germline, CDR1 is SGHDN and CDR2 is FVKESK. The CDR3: CASSQDPRGGTYEQYF. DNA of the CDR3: TGTGCCAGCAGCCAAGATCCCCGCGGGGGGACCTACGAGCAGTACTTC.

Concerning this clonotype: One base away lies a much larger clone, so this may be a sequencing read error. CDR3: CASNPFRGYQPRHF. The CDR3 DNA is TGTGCCAGCAATCCTTTTAGGGGCTATCAGCCCCGGCATTTT. This chain joins TRBV6-1 and TRBJ1-5, with D possibly being TRBD1 (5 bases). This CDR3 comprises 14 residues. Germline V gene sequence: CDR1 MNHNS, CDR2 SASEGT.

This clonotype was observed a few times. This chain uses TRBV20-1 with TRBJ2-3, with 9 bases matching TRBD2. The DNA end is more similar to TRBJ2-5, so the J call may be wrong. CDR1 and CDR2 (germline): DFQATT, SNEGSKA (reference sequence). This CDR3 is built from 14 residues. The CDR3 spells CSASLAGIGETQYF. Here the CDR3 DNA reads TGCAGTGCTAGCCTAGCGGGAATCGGGGAGACCCAGTACTTC.

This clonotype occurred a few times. The CDR3 here is CASRPTSGSRNEQFF. DNA for the CDR3: TGTGCCAGTAGACCGACTAGCGGGAGTCGAAATGAGCAGTTCTTC. The chain combines TRBV19 with TRBJ2-1; 12 bases align to TRBD2. Looked up from germline, CDR1 is LNHDA and CDR2 is SQIVND (reference sequence). This CDR3 region has 15 residues. Losses at the gene ends were 6 bases for V and 7 bases for J; bases not matched to a gene: 7.

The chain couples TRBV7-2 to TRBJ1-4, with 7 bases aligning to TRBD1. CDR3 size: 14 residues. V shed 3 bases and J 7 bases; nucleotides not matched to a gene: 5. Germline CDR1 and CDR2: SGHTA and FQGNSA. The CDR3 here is CASSLRAGGEKLFF. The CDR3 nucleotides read TGTGCCAGCAGCTTGAGGGCAGGGGGTGAAAAACTGTTTTTT. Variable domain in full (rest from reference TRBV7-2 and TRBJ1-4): GAGVSQSPSNKVTEKGKDVELRCDPISGHTALYWYRQSLGQGLEFLIYFQGNSAPDKSGLPSDRFSAERTGGSVSTLTIQRTQQEDSAVYLCASSLRAGGEKLFFGSGTQLSVL.

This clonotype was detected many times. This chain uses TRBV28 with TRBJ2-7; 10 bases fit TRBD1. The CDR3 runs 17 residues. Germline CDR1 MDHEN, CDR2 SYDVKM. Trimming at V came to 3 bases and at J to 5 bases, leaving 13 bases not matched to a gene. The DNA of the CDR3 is TGTGCCAGCAGTTTCGAGTTCCTCGGGACAGGGGCCGACGAGCAGTACTTC. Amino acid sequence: CASSFEFLGTGADEQYF.

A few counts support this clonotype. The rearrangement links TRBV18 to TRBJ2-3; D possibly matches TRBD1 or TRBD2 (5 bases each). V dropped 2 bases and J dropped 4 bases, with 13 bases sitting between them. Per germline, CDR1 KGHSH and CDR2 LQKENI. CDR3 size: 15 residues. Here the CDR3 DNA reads TGTGCCAGCTCACCAGCTGGGGCGCGGGCAGATACGCAGTATTTT. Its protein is CASSPAGARADTQYF.

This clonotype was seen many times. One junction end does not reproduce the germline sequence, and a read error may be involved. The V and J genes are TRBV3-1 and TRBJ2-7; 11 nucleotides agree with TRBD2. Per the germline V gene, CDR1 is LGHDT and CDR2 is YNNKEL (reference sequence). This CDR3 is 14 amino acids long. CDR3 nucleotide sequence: TGTGCCAGCAACCAACTAGCGGGAGCTGGCGAGCAGTACTTC. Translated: CASNQLAGAGEQYF.

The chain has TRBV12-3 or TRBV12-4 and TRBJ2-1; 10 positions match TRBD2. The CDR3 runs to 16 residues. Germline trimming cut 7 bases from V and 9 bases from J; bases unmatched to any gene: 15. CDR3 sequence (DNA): TGTGCCAGCATCCCCCCGGGGAGCGGGAGGGTATCTGAGCAGTTCTTC. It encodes CASIPPGSGRVSEQFF.

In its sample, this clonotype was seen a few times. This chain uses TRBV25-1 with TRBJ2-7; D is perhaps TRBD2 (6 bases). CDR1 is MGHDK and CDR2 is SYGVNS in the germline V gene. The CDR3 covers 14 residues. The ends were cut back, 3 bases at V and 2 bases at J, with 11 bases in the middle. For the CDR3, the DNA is TGTGCCAGCAGTGATTCCCGGGAGACCTACGAGCAGTACTTC. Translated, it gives CASSDSRETYEQYF.

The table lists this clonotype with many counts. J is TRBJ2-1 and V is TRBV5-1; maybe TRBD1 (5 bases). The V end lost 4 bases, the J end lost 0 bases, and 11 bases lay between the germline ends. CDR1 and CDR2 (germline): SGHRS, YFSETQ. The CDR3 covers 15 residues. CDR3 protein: CASSPDSFSYNEQFF. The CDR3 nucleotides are TGCGCCAGCAGCCCCGACAGTTTCTCCTACAATGAGCAGTTCTTC.

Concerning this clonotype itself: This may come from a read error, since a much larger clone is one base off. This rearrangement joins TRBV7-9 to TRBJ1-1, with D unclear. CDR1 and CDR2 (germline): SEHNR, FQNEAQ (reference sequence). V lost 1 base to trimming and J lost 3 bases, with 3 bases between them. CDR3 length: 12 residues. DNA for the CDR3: TGTGCCAGCAGCTTAGACCACACTGAAGCTTTCTTT. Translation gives CASSLDHTEAFF.

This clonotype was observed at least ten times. CDR3 sequence reads: CASSADGVDTEAFF. In nucleotides, the CDR3 is TGTGCCAGCAGCGCAGACGGAGTCGACACTGAAGCTTTCTTT. V is TRBV13 and J is TRBJ1-1; D is undetermined. The CDR3 contains 14 residues. Germline CDR1 reads PRHDT; CDR2 reads FYEKMQ (reference sequence). V lost 5 bases, J lost 3 bases, and 13 bases lay in between.

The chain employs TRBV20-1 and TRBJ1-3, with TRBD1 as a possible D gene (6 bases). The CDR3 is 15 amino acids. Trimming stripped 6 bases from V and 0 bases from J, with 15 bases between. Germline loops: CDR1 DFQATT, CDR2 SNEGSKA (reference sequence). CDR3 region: CSASDSHRSGNTIYF. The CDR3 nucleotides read TGCAGTGCCTCGGACAGCCACCGCTCTGGAAACACCATATATTTT.

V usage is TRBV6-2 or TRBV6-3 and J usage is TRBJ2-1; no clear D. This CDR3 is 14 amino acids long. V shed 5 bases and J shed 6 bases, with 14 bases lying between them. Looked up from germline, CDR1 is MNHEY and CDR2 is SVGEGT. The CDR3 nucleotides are TGTGCCAGCAGTGCACAACCCGATTCCAATGAGCAGTTCTTC. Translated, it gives CASSAQPDSNEQFF.

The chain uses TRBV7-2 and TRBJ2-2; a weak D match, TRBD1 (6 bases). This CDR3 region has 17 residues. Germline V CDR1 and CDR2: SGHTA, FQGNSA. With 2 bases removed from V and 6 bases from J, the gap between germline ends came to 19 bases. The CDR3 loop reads CASSLKGLGAIAGELFF. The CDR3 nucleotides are TGTGCCAGCAGCTTAAAAGGTCTGGGGGCTATCGCCGGGGAGCTGTTTTTT. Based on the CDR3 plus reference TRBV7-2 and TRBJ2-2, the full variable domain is GAGVSQSPSNKVTEKGKDVELRCDPISGHTALYWYRQSLGQGLEFLIYFQGNSAPDKSGLPSDRFSAERTGGSVSTLTIQRTQQEDSAVYLCASSLKGLGAIAGELFFGEGSRLTVL.

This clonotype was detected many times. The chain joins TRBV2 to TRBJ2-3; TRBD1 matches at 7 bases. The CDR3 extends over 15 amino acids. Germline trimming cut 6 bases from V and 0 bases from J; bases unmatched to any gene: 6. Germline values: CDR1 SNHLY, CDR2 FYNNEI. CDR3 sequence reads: CASSYRDSSTDTQYF. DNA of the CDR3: TGTGCCAGCAGCTACCGGGACAGCAGCACAGATACGCAGTATTTT.

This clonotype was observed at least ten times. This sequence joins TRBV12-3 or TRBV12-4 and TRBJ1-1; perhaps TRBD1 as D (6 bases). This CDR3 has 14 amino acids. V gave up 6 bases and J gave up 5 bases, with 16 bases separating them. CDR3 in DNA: TGTGCCAGCAGAAAAACAGGGTTGGGGACTGAAGCTTTCTTT. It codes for CASRKTGLGTEAFF.

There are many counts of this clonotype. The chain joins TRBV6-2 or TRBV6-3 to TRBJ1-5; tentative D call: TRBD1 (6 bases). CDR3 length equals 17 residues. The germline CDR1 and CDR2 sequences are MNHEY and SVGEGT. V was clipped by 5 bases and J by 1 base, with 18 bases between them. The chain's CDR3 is CASSEVWGAGSNQPQHF. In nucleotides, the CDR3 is TGTGCCAGCAGTGAAGTTTGGGGGGCTGGCAGCAATCAGCCCCAGCATTTT.

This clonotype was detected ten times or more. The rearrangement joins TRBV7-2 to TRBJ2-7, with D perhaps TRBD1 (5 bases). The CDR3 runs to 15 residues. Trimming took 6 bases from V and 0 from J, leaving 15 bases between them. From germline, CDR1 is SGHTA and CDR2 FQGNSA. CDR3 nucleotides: TGTGCCAGCAGATTCGACAGCCACAACTCCTACGAGCAGTACTTC. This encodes CASRFDSHNSYEQYF.

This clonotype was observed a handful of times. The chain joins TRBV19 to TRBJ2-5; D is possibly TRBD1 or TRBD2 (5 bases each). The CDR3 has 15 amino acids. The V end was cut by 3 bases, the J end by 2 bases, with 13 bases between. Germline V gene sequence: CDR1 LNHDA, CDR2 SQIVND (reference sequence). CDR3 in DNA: TGTGCCAGTAGTATGGGGGTAGGGACGCAAGAGACCCAGTACTTC. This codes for CASSMGVGTQETQYF.

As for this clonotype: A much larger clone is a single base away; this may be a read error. The chain's CDR3 is CSADTGTGGWETQYF. As DNA, the CDR3 is TGCAGCGCCGATACCGGGACAGGGGGTTGGGAGACCCAGTACTTC. The chain joins TRBV29-1 to TRBJ2-5; 11 positions agree with TRBD1. J lost 5 bases, V lost 7 bases, and 12 bases had no gene match. The V gene's germline CDR1 is SQVTM and CDR2 ANQGSEA. This CDR3 spans 15 amino acids.

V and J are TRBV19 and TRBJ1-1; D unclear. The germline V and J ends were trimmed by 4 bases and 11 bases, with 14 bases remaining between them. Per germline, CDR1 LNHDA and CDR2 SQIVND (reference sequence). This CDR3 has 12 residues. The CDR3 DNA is TGTGCCAGTAGTAAACCCGGGTTTAGCGCTTTCTTT. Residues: CASSKPGFSAFF.

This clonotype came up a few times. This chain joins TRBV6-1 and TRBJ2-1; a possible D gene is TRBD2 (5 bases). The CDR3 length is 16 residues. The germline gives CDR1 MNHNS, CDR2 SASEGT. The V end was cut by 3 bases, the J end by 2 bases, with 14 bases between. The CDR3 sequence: CASSDRRAYTYNEQFF. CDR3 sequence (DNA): TGTGCCAGCAGTGACCGGCGGGCATATACCTACAATGAGCAGTTCTTC.